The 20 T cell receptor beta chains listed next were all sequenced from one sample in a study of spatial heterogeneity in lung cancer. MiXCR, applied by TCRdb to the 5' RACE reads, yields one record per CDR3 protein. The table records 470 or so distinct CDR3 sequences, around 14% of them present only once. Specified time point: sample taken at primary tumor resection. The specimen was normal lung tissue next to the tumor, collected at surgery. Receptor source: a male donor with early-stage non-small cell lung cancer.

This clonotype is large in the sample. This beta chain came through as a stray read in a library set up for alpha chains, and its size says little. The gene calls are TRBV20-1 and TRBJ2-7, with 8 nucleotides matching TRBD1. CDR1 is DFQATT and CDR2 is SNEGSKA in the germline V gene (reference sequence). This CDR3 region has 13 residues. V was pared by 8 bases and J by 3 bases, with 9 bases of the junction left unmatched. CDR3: CSLYGQGNYEQYF. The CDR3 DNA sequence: TGCAGTCTTTACGGACAGGGAAACTACGAGCAGTACTTC.

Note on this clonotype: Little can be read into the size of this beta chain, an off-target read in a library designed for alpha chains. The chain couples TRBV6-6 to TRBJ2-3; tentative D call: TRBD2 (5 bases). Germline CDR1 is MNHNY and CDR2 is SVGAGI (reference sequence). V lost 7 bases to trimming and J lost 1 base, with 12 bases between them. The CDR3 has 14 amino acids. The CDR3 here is CASTLALGTDTQYF. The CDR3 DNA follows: TGTGCCAGCACCCTAGCCCTGGGCACAGATACGCAGTATTTT.

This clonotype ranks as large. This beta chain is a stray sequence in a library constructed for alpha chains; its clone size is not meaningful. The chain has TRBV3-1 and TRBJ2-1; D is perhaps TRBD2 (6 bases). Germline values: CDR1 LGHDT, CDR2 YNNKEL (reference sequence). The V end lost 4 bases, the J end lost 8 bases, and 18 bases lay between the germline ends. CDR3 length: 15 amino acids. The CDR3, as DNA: TGTGCCAGCAGCCCTCCGGGACTCCCCCGGGATGAGCAGTTCTTC. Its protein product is CASSPPGLPRDEQFF.

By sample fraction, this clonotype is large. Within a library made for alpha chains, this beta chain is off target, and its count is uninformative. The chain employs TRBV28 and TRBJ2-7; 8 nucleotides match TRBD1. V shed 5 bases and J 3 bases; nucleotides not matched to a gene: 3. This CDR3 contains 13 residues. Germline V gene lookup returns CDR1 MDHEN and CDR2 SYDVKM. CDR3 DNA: TGTGCCAGCAGTACCGGACAGGGCTACGAGCAGTACTTC. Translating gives CASSTGQGYEQYF.

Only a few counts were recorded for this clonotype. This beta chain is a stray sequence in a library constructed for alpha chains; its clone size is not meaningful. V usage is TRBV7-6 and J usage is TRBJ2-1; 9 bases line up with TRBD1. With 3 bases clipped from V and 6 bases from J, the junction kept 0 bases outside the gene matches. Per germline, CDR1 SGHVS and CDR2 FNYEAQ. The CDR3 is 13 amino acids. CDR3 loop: CASSLGQGNEQFF. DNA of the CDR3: TGTGCCAGCAGCTTGGGACAGGGCAATGAGCAGTTCTTC.

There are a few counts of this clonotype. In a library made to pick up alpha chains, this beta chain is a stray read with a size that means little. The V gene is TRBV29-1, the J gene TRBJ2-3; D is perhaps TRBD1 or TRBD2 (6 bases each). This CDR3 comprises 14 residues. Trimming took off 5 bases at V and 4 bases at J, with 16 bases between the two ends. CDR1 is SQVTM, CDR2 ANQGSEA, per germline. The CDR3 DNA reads TGCAGCGTTTTAATACATGGGGGGCCAGATACGCAGTATTTT. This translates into CSVLIHGGPDTQYF.

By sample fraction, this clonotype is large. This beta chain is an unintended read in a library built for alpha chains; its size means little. The CDR3 bases are TGCGCCAGCAGCCAGCTGAGGGACAGGGAAGAGACCCAGTACTTC. Its translation is CASSQLRDREETQYF. The chain has TRBV4-1 and TRBJ2-5, with 9 bases that match TRBD1. CDR1 is MGHRA and CDR2 is YSYEKL in the germline V gene. The CDR3 has 15 amino acids. J was trimmed by 3 bases and V by 3 bases; bases with no gene match: 5.

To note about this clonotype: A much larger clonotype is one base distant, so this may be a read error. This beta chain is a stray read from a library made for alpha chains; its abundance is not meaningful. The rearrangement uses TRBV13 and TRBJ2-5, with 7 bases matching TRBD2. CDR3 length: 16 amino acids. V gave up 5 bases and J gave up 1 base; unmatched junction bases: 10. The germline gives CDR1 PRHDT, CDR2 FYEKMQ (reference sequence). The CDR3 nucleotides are TGTGCCAGCAGCCCCGGGGGGTCAAGTCTCCAAGAGACCCAGTACTTC. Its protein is CASSPGGSSLQETQYF.

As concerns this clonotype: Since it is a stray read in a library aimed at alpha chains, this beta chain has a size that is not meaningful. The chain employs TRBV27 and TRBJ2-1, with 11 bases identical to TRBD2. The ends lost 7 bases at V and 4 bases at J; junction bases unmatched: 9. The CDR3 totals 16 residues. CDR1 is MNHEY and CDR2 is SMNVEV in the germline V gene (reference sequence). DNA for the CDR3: TGTGCCAGCACCCAACTCGGGACTAGCGGTTACAATGAGCAGTTCTTC. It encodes CASTQLGTSGYNEQFF.

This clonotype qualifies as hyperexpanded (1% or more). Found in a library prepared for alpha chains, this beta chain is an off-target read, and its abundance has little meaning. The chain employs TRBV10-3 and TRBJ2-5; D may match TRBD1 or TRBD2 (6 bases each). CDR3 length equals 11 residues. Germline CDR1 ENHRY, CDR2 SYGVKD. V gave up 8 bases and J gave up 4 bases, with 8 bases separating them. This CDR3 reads CAIGGPETQYF. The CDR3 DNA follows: TGTGCCATCGGGGGGCCAGAGACCCAGTACTTC.

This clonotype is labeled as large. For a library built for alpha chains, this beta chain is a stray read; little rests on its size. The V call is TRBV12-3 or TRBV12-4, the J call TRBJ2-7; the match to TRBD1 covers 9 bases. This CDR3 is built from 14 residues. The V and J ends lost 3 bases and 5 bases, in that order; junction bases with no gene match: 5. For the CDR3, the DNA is TGTGCCAGCAGTTTTGGGACAGGGCCCAACGAGCAGTACTTC. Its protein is CASSFGTGPNEQYF.

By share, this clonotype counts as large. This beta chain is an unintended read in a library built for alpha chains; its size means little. The CDR3 is CASSPPTSSSYEQYF. The CDR3 DNA is TGTGCCAGCAGCCCTCCTACCTCGAGCTCCTACGAGCAGTACTTC. The rearrangement uses TRBV16 and TRBJ2-7; D gene unclear. The CDR3 is made up of 15 amino acids. Looked up from germline, CDR1 is KGHSY and CDR2 is FQNENV. With 4 bases removed from V and 0 bases from J, the gap between germline ends came to 13 bases.

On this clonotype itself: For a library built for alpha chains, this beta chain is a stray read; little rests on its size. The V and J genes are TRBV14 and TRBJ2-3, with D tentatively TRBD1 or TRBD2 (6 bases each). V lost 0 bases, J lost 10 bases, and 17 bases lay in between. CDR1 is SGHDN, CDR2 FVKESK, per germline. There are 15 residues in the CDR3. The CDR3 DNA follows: TGTGCCAGCAGCCAAGACGGAGGGACACCGGGGCCGCAGTATTTT. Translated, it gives CASSQDGGTPGPQYF.

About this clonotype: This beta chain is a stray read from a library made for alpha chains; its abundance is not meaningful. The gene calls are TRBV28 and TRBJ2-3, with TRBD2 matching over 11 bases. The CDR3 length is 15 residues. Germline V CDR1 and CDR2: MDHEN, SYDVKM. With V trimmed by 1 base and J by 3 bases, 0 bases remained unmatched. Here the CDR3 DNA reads TGTGCCAGCAGTTTATTAGCGGGAGGGACAGATACGCAGTATTTT. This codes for CASSLLAGGTDTQYF.

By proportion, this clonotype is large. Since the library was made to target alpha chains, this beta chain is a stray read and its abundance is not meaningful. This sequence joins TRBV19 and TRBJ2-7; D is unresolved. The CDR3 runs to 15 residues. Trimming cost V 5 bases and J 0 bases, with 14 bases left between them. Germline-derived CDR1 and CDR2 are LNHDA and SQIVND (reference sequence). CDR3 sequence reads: CASSWDSQTSYEQYF. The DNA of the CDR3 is TGTGCCAGTAGTTGGGATTCCCAGACCTCCTACGAGCAGTACTTC.

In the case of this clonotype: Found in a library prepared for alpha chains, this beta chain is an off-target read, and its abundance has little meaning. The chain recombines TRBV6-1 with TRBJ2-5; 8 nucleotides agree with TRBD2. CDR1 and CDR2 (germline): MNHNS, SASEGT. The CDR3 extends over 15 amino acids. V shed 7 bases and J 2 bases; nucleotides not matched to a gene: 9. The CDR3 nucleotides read TGTGCCAGCATGCGGGGGGATATTATTCAAGAGACCCAGTACTTC. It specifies CASMRGDIIQETQYF.

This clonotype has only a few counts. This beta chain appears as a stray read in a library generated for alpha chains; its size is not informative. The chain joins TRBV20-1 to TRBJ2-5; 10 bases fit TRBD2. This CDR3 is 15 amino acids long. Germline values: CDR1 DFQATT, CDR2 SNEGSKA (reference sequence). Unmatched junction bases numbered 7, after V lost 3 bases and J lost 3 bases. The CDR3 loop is CSARDLAGAEETQYF. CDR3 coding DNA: TGCAGTGCTAGGGATCTAGCGGGAGCGGAAGAGACCCAGTACTTC.

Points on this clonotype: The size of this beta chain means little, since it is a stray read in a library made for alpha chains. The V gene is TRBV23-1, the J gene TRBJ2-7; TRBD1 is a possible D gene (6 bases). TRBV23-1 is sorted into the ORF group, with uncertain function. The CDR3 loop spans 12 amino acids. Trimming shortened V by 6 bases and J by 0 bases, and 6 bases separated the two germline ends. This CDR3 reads CASRDSSYEQYF. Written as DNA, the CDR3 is TGCGCCAGCAGGGACAGCTCCTACGAGCAGTACTTC.

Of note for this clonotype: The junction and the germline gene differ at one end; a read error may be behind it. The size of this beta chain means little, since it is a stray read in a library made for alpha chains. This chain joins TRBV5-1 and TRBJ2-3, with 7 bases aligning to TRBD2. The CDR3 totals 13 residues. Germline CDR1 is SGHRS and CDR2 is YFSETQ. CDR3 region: CTSTERDTDTQYF. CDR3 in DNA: TGCACCAGCACCGAGCGGGACACAGATACGCAGTATTTT.

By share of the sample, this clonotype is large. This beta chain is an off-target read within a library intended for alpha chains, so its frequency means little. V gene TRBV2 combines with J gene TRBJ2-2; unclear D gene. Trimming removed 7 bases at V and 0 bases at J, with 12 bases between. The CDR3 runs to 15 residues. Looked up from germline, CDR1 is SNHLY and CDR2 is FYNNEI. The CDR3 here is CASTMDGANTGELFF. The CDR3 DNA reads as TGTGCCAGCACTATGGACGGCGCGAACACCGGGGAGCTGTTTTTT.